The 30 T cell receptor beta chains below all came from one sample that was sequenced in a study of cytomegalovirus exposure and HLA in healthy donors. The PCR contained 60 Vbeta and 13 Jbeta primers. The data were produced by immunoSEQ multiplex PCR, yet TCRdb's version contains in-frame clones alone and is incomplete. Of 150,000 to 200,000 clones listed, 60% to 80% are singletons. The specimen sequenced was PBMCs. Receptor source: a man in his forties or fifties in good health and CMV-seropositive.

The chain carries TRBV10-3 and TRBJ1-1; possible D gene TRBD1, 5 bases. Per germline, CDR1 ENHRY and CDR2 SYGVKD. With 2 bases removed from V and 0 bases from J, the gap between germline ends came to 10 bases. The CDR3 loop spans 15 amino acids. The CDR3 DNA reads TGTGCCATCAGTGAGGGGCAGGGTATGAACACTGAAGCTTTCTTT. This translates into CAISEGQGMNTEAFF.

This clone was counted at least ten times. Within the sample, other DNA sequences also encode this same CDR3. The rearrangement joins TRBV7-9 to TRBJ2-1; 7 positions agree with TRBD2. Germline V gene data show CDR1 as SEHNR and CDR2 as FQNEAQ (reference sequence). V shed 5 bases, J shed 0 bases, and the junction held 10 bases outside the gene matches. The CDR3 is made up of 17 amino acids. Here the CDR3 DNA reads TGTGCCAGCAGCCCTCGGGGAGGGCGTAGCTCCTACAATGAGCAGTTCTTC. Amino acids: CASSPRGGRSSYNEQFF.

This sequence joins TRBV5-6 and TRBJ2-7; 9 nucleotides agree with TRBD1. Germline loops: CDR1 SGHDT, CDR2 YYEEEE. V lost 3 bases and J lost 9; bases outside the gene matches: 10. The CDR3 contains 14 residues. The CDR3 sequence: CASSWGTGSDGQYV. CDR3 nucleotides: TGTGCCAGCAGCTGGGGGACAGGGTCGGACGGGCAGTACGTC.

The rearrangement links TRBV14 to TRBJ2-2, with D hard to call. V was pared by 1 base and J by 4 bases, with 7 bases between. Germline values: CDR1 SGHDN, CDR2 FVKESK. CDR3 length: 14 amino acids. The CDR3 DNA is TGTGCCAGCAGCCAAGTTGTTCTCACCGGGGAGCTGTTTTTT. This codes for CASSQVVLTGELFF.

The chain links TRBV27 to TRBJ2-7; D possibly corresponds to TRBD1 (6 bases). The CDR3 covers 14 residues. V was pared by 1 base and J by 2 bases, with 9 bases between. Per the germline V gene, CDR1 is MNHEY and CDR2 is SMNVEV (reference sequence). CDR3 amino acids: CASSLYQGPYEQYF. The CDR3 nucleotides are TGTGCCAGCAGTTTATATCAGGGGCCCTACGAGCAGTACTTC.

The chain combines TRBV6-1 with TRBJ2-7; D is ambiguous. The CDR3 length is 12 residues. The germline gives CDR1 MNHNS, CDR2 SASEGT. Between the trimmed V and J ends, which lost 2 bases and 7 bases, there was a span of 9 bases. CDR3 nucleotide sequence: TGTGCCAGCAGTGAACGGGTAGGAGAGCAGTACGTC. This translates into CASSERVGEQYV.

The chain combines TRBV19 with TRBJ2-2; maybe TRBD1 (5 bases). V was clipped by 3 bases and J by 6 bases, with 8 bases between them. From germline, CDR1 is LNHDA and CDR2 SQIVND (reference sequence). The CDR3 totals 13 residues. The CDR3 DNA is TGTGCCAGTAGTATCACAGGCCCCGGGGAGCTGTTTTTT. Residues: CASSITGPGELFF. Drawing the rest from reference TRBV19 and TRBJ2-2, the complete variable domain is DGGITQSPKYLFRKEGQNVTLSCEQNLNHDAMYWYRQDPGQGLRLIYYSQIVNDFQKGDIAEGYSVSREKKESFPLTVTSAQKNPTAFYLCASSITGPGELFFGEGSRLTVL.

The chain recombines TRBV11-3 with TRBJ2-1, with 13 bases matching TRBD2. The V gene end was trimmed by 1 base and the J gene end by 10 bases; junction bases not matched to a gene: 7. The CDR3 sequence is 16 residues long. The germline CDR1 and CDR2 sequences are SGHNT and YENEEA. In DNA, the CDR3 is TGTGCCAGCAGCTTAGGGGAACTAGCGGGGGGGCAAGAGCAGTTCTTC. It yields the protein CASSLGELAGGQEQFF.

The chain combines TRBV7-8 with TRBJ1-4; maybe TRBD1 (5 bases). With 5 bases removed from V and 6 bases from J, the gap between germline ends came to 19 bases. CDR1 and CDR2 from the germline V gene are SGHVS and FQNEAQ. The CDR3 loop spans 16 amino acids. The CDR3 loop is CASSPTVRRGYEKLFF. The CDR3 nucleotides are TGTGCCAGCAGCCCGACCGTGAGGAGGGGTTATGAAAAACTGTTTTTT.

This chain connects TRBV29-1 to TRBJ2-2; D possibly corresponds to TRBD1 (6 bases). The CDR3 contains 13 residues. Germline V gene sequence: CDR1 SQVTM, CDR2 ANQGSEA. V lost 7 bases, J lost 4 bases, and 13 bases lay in between. Written as DNA, the CDR3 is TGCAGCGCCTTGAACAGGGCCACCGGGGAGCTGTTTTTT. Amino acid sequence: CSALNRATGELFF.

This clone was detected once. The chain has TRBV5-6 and TRBJ2-7, with D perhaps matching TRBD2 (7 bases). The CDR3 loop spans 17 amino acids. CDR1 and CDR2 (germline): SGHDT, YYEEEE. V was pared by 0 bases and J by 3 bases, with 19 bases between. In nucleotides, the CDR3 is TGTGCCAGCAGCTTGGGGGGGGGCGCGATCCTTCTCTACGAGCAGTACGTC. Translated, it gives CASSLGGGAILLYEQYV.

The chain couples TRBV28 to TRBJ2-1, with a tentative D call TRBD1 (6 bases). The V end lost 7 bases, the J end lost 3 bases, and 19 bases lay between the germline ends. Germline CDR1 MDHEN, CDR2 SYDVKM. The CDR3 totals 16 residues. The DNA of the CDR3 is TGTGCCAGCATCCGAACAGGGTTCGGTGGCTACAATGAGCAGTTCTTC. It yields the protein CASIRTGFGGYNEQFF.

V gene TRBV7-2 combines with J gene TRBJ2-5; D might be TRBD1 (6 bases). This CDR3 is built from 15 residues. Germline CDR1 is SGHTA and CDR2 is FQGNSA. Trimming removed 5 bases from V and 2 bases from J, with 15 bases in between. The CDR3 sequence: CASSPTPGQQETQYF. The CDR3 coding sequence is TGTGCCAGCAGCCCTACCCCCGGACAGCAAGAGACCCAGTACTTC.

The chain joins TRBV27 to TRBJ1-1; the match to TRBD1 covers 8 bases. In germline, CDR1 is MNHEY, CDR2 SMNVEV (reference sequence). Trimming cost V 5 bases and J 6 bases; bases outside gene matches: 8. The CDR3 sequence is 14 residues long. The CDR3 loop is CASSPPPGGSEAFF. CDR3 nucleotide sequence: TGTGCCAGCAGTCCTCCTCCAGGGGGCTCTGAAGCTTTCTTT.

This clone was observed a handful of times. The rearrangement joins TRBV28 to TRBJ2-3; D possibly corresponds to TRBD1 (5 bases). The CDR3 totals 14 residues. Trimming cost V 3 bases and J 5 bases, with 12 bases left between them. Germline V gene lookup returns CDR1 MDHEN and CDR2 SYDVKM. In nucleotides, the CDR3 is TGTGCCAGCAGTTTTTTAGGGGTGGGAGATACGCAGTATTTT. As protein: CASSFLGVGDTQYF.

This clone has only a few counts. The J gene is TRBJ2-7, the V gene TRBV27; D is unresolved. V was pared by 5 bases and J by 7 bases, with 15 bases between. Per germline, CDR1 MNHEY and CDR2 SMNVEV (reference sequence). The CDR3 length is 13 residues. The CDR3 DNA sequence: TGTGCCAGCAGTGCGGCCAACCCTACGGAGCAGTACTTC. It encodes CASSAANPTEQYF.

The chain links TRBV7-2 to TRBJ1-2; 9 bases agree with TRBD1. Germline V gene sequence: CDR1 SGHTA, CDR2 FQGNSA. There are 15 residues in the CDR3. V shed 1 base and J 5 bases; nucleotides not matched to a gene: 5. In DNA form, the CDR3 reads TGTGCCAGCAGCTTAGAAGGACAGGGGAGGTATGGCTACACCTTC. This translates into CASSLEGQGRYGYTF.

This rearrangement joins TRBV4-1 to TRBJ1-2, with TRBD1 identical over 9 bases. This CDR3 comprises 15 residues. The V gene end was trimmed by 1 base and the J gene end by 7 bases; junction bases not matched to a gene: 7. Germline CDR1 reads MGHRA; CDR2 reads YSYEKL. The CDR3 spells CASSQGDRELPGYTF. In nucleotides, the CDR3 is TGCGCCAGCAGCCAAGGGGACAGGGAGCTCCCTGGCTACACCTTC.

The V gene is TRBV5-1, the J gene TRBJ2-6, with TRBD2 matching 16 bases. The ends lost 10 bases at V and 3 bases at J; junction bases unmatched: 10. Germline V lookup: CDR1 SGHRS, CDR2 YFSETQ. The CDR3 runs to 18 residues. The CDR3 loop is CASKGGLAGGLGANVLTF. DNA for the CDR3: TGCGCCTCCAAGGGGGGACTAGCGGGGGGGCTTGGGGCCAACGTCCTGACTTTC.

This clone has only one observation. The chain couples TRBV7-6 to TRBJ1-4; the match to TRBD1 covers 7 bases. The germline V gene encodes CDR1 SGHVS and CDR2 FNYEAQ. The ends lost 5 bases at V and 0 bases at J; junction bases unmatched: 3. The length of the CDR3 is 15 residues. In DNA form, the CDR3 reads TGTGCCAGCAGCCCCGGACAGGCAACTAATGAAAAACTGTTTTTT. This gives the protein CASSPGQATNEKLFF. Based on the CDR3 plus reference TRBV7-6 and TRBJ1-4, the full variable domain is GAGVSQSPRYKVTKRGQDVALRCDPISGHVSLYWYRQALGQGPEFLTYFNYEAQQDKSGLPNDRFSAERPEGSISTLTIQRTEQRDSAMYRCASSPGQATNEKLFFGSGTQLSVL.

The chain uses TRBV30 and TRBJ2-1; D may be TRBD2 (6 bases). V gave up 0 bases and J gave up 7 bases, with 16 bases separating them. Germline CDR1 is GTSNPN and CDR2 is SVGIG (reference sequence). This CDR3 contains 15 residues. The CDR3 nucleotides are TGTGCCTGGAGTGTATTGGGTGGGCGGGGTAATGAGCAGTTCTTC. As protein: CAWSVLGGRGNEQFF.

Written as DNA, the CDR3 is TGTGCCAGCAGCTTAATGGCGGTGAACACCGGGGAGCTGTTTTTT. It specifies CASSLMAVNTGELFF. This rearrangement joins TRBV7-2 to TRBJ2-2; the D is unclear. The CDR3 runs 15 residues. The V end lost 2 bases, the J end lost 1 base, and 8 bases lay between the germline ends. Germline V lookup: CDR1 SGHTA, CDR2 FQGNSA.

This clone was seen more than once but under ten times. The chain combines TRBV5-1 with TRBJ1-4; D not certain. The CDR3 spans 14 residues. Germline-derived CDR1 and CDR2 are SGHRS and YFSETQ. V lost 3 bases and J 8 bases, leaving 14 bases between the germline ends. The CDR3 DNA reads as TGCGCCAGCAGCTATGGAGGAAGGGCGGAAAAACTGTTTTTT. Translated, it gives CASSYGGRAEKLFF.

This clone is a singleton in its sample. This rearrangement joins TRBV5-4 to TRBJ2-1; unclear D gene. Germline loops: CDR1 SGHNT, CDR2 YYREEE (reference sequence). Between the trimmed V and J ends, which lost 0 bases and 6 bases, there was a span of 10 bases. This CDR3 spans 14 amino acids. The DNA of the CDR3 is TGTGCCAGCAGCTTGGCCGGTTCTGCCAATGAGCAGTTCTTC. Protein sequence: CASSLAGSANEQFF.

CDR3: CASRSQGATNEKLFF. CDR3 DNA: TGTGCCAGCAGGTCACAGGGTGCAACTAATGAAAAACTGTTTTTT. The chain is built from TRBV6-5 and TRBJ1-4; weak D call: TRBD1 (6 bases). Germline lookup yields CDR1 MNHEY and CDR2 SVGAGI. The CDR3 loop spans 15 amino acids. V gave up 6 bases and J gave up 0 bases, with 11 bases separating them.

The chain combines TRBV19 with TRBJ1-1; a possible D gene is TRBD1 (6 bases). CDR1 and CDR2 from the germline V gene are LNHDA and SQIVND (reference sequence). Trimming stripped 4 bases from V and 8 bases from J, with 14 bases between. The CDR3 has 13 residues. The CDR3 DNA is TGTGCCAGTAGTAAAGCACAGGGTGGAGAAGCTTTCTTT. As protein: CASSKAQGGEAFF.

The chain couples TRBV28 to TRBJ2-7, with D maybe TRBD2 (5 bases). CDR3 length: 13 amino acids. CDR1 and CDR2 (germline): MDHEN, SYDVKM. Between the trimmed V and J ends, which lost 3 bases and 4 bases, there was a span of 10 bases. The CDR3 loop reads CASSFLGVYEQYF. In DNA form, the CDR3 reads TGTGCCAGCAGTTTCTTGGGAGTATACGAGCAGTACTTC.

The rearrangement joins TRBV19 to TRBJ1-5, with a tentative D call TRBD1 (5 bases). Germline V gene sequence: CDR1 LNHDA, CDR2 SQIVND (reference sequence). The CDR3 consists of 13 residues. Trimming took 7 bases from V and 2 from J, leaving 9 bases between them. CDR3 DNA sequence: TGTGCCAGTAAGGGGAGGGGCAATCAGCCCCAGCATTTT. Encoded protein: CASKGRGNQPQHF.

The J gene is TRBJ1-6, the V gene TRBV5-6, with D perhaps TRBD1 (6 bases). From germline, CDR1 is SGHDT and CDR2 YYEEEE. V was shortened by 4 bases and J by 13 bases, with 18 bases between the two germline ends. This CDR3 spans 14 amino acids. The CDR3, as DNA: TGTGCCAGCAGCGCACAGGGCCCTCTTGCGCCCCTCCACTTT. Its translation is CASSAQGPLAPLHF.

This sequence joins TRBV7-8 and TRBJ2-1, with 10 bases identical to TRBD2. The germline V gene encodes CDR1 SGHVS and CDR2 FQNEAQ. The V segment lost 2 bases and the J segment 4 bases; nucleotides outside the gene matches: 5. The length of the CDR3 is 16 residues. The CDR3 region has the DNA TGTGCCAGCAGCTTAATCCTACTAGCGGGATACAATGAGCAGTTCTTC. As protein: CASSLILLAGYNEQFF.